This T cell receptor (beta chain) stems from a study of identical twins. Study-wide results and limits: Out-of-frame alpha sequences shared by twins showed excess low generation probability.

V was pared by 4 bases and J by 2 bases, with 13 bases between. Germline CDR1 SQVTM, CDR2 ANQGSEA. This CDR3 comprises 14 residues. One entry per CDR3 protein results from TCRdb running MiXCR on the 5' RACE reads. The data contain about 660,000 distinct CDR3 sequences, over 8.5% of them singletons. Turning to this clonotype: Its matching antigen is unknown.

These data were also filed under a second study, of yellow fever vaccine responses in identical twins.

The sample comprised PBMCs. The receptor was derived from a woman aged 18-29 years in good health. V gene TRBV29-1 combines with J gene TRBJ2-3; D might be TRBD2 (7 bases). For the CDR3, the DNA is TGCAGCGTTGGGGACGGGGGGCTCACAGATACGCAGTATTTT. Translation: CSVGDGGLTDTQYF.